The 23 T cell receptor beta chains in this list originate from one sample, sequenced in a study of cytomegalovirus exposure and HLA in healthy donors. This PCR relied on a set of 60 Vbeta primers and 13 Jbeta primers. Assay: immunoSEQ multiplex PCR; the TCRdb copy retains only in-frame clones and omits some. This table has 150,000 to 200,000 clones, 75% to 80% appearing once. The sample taken for sequencing was PBMCs. The source is a man between 50 and 59 years old in good health and CMV-seropositive.

This clone appeared a few times. The chain joins TRBV5-1 to TRBJ1-6; possible D gene TRBD1, 6 bases. This CDR3 comprises 14 residues. The V end was cut by 1 base, the J end by 10 bases, with 12 bases between. Germline-derived CDR1 and CDR2 are SGHRS and YFSETQ. The CDR3 here is CASSLTGPGSPLHF. The CDR3 bases are TGCGCCAGCAGCTTGACAGGGCCAGGATCACCCCTCCACTTT.

The CDR3, as DNA: TGCGCCAGCAGCTGGGGGGACAGGGATGGCTACACCTTC. This translates into CASSWGDRDGYTF. The rearrangement uses TRBV5-1 and TRBJ1-2; 9 bases match TRBD1. This CDR3 region has 13 residues. J lost 6 bases, V lost 3 bases, and 3 bases had no gene match. Germline V gene lookup returns CDR1 SGHRS and CDR2 YFSETQ.

This chain uses TRBV6-1 with TRBJ1-6; a weak D match, TRBD1 (5 bases). The V gene lost 11 bases and the J gene lost 6 bases, with 17 bases spanning the gap. The CDR3 is made up of 14 amino acids. Germline values: CDR1 MNHNS, CDR2 SASEGT. The CDR3: CAGGKRGSNSPLHF. CDR3 sequence (DNA): TGTGCCGGGGGGAAGAGGGGCAGTAATTCACCCCTCCACTTT.

This clone was seen more than once but under ten times. The genes are TRBV4-3 and TRBJ1-6, with no clear D. The CDR3 contains 14 residues. Per the germline V gene, CDR1 is LGHNA and CDR2 is YSLEER. Trimming removed 0 bases at V and 8 bases at J, with 8 bases between. The CDR3 spells CASSQDRTYSPLHF. The CDR3 DNA follows: TGCGCCAGCAGCCAAGACAGGACTTATTCACCCCTCCACTTT.

Concerning this clone: The sample carries other DNA sequences with the same CDR3. The CDR3 sequence: CASSLASGGFQETQYF. Written as DNA, the CDR3 is TGCGCCAGCAGCTTGGCGAGCGGGGGTTTCCAAGAGACCCAGTACTTC. The chain links TRBV5-1 to TRBJ2-5, with 8 bases matching TRBD2. The CDR3 covers 16 residues. Germline assignment: CDR1 SGHRS and CDR2 YFSETQ. With V trimmed by 0 bases and J by 1 base, 5 bases remained unmatched.

V gene TRBV9 combines with J gene TRBJ2-2, with 10 bases that match TRBD2. Germline CDR1 is SGDLS and CDR2 is YYNGEE. The CDR3 sequence is 15 residues long. The ends lost 2 bases at V and 3 bases at J; junction bases unmatched: 1. The CDR3, as DNA: TGTGCCAGCAGCGTCCTAGCGGGGGACACCGGGGAGCTGTTTTTT. Protein product: CASSVLAGDTGELFF.

Concerning this clone itself: This same CDR3 is encoded by further DNA sequences in the sample. This chain connects TRBV5-1 to TRBJ1-5, with 7 positions matching TRBD1. From germline, CDR1 is SGHRS and CDR2 YFSETQ. With V trimmed by 1 base and J by 5 bases, 3 bases remained unmatched. The CDR3 loop spans 14 amino acids. Written as DNA, the CDR3 is TGCGCCAGCAGCTTGAGACAGGGTGATCAGCCCCAGCATTTT. This sequence encodes CASSLRQGDQPQHF.

V usage is TRBV12-2 and J usage is TRBJ1-6. TRBV12-2 is a pseudogene locus. The CDR3 runs 17 residues. The CDR3 DNA reads as TGTGCAAGTCGCTTAGAGACTCCACTCTCCTATAATTCACCCCTCCACTTT. It encodes CASRLETPLSYNSPLHF.

V gene TRBV27 combines with J gene TRBJ1-1; the D is unclear. The CDR3 consists of 13 residues. Germline-derived CDR1 and CDR2 are MNHEY and SMNVEV (reference sequence). V was clipped by 5 bases and J by 7 bases, with 14 bases between them. The CDR3 DNA follows: TGTGCCAGCAGTACCACGGGGTGGGGTGAAGCTTTCTTT. Translated: CASSTTGWGEAFF.

The gene calls are TRBV29-1 and TRBJ2-2, with 7 bases matching TRBD1. The ends lost 4 bases at V and 6 bases at J; junction bases unmatched: 8. CDR1 is SQVTM and CDR2 is ANQGSEA in the germline V gene. This CDR3 is built from 14 residues. CDR3 region: CSVGFRQGAGELFF. CDR3 nucleotides: TGCAGCGTTGGCTTTCGACAGGGAGCCGGGGAGCTGTTTTTT.

The chain recombines TRBV5-1 with TRBJ2-1, with 11 bases identical to TRBD2. Germline assignment: CDR1 SGHRS and CDR2 YFSETQ. CDR3 size: 14 residues. J gave up 8 bases and V 4 bases, and 5 bases lay outside the gene matches. The CDR3 protein is CASSPLAGADEQFF. Here the CDR3 DNA reads TGCGCCAGCAGCCCACTAGCGGGGGCTGATGAGCAGTTCTTC.

This sequence joins TRBV2 and TRBJ1-4; D is ambiguous. Germline lookup yields CDR1 SNHLY and CDR2 FYNNEI. The CDR3 has 14 amino acids. Between the trimmed V and J ends, which lost 6 bases and 0 bases, there was a span of 8 bases. DNA for the CDR3: TGTGCCAGCAGGTTATTAGCAACTAATGAAAAACTGTTTTTT. It translates to CASRLLATNEKLFF.

The J gene is TRBJ2-5, the V gene TRBV6-1; TRBD2 matches at 8 bases. Germline values: CDR1 MNHNS, CDR2 SASEGT. CDR3 length equals 16 residues. V lost 2 bases to trimming and J lost 2 bases; unmatched junction nucleotides: 7. CDR3 in DNA: TGTGCCAGCAGTGAAATCCTTAGCGGGGTACAAGAGACCCAGTACTTC. The encoded protein is CASSEILSGVQETQYF.

The chain links TRBV18 to TRBJ1-5; D might be TRBD1 (6 bases). Trimming removed 2 bases from V and 1 base from J, with 6 bases in between. The CDR3 covers 14 residues. CDR1 KGHSH and CDR2 LQKENI come from the germline V gene. The CDR3 DNA sequence: TGTGCCAGCTCACCAGGACAGAGCAATCAGCCCCAGCATTTT. Protein: CASSPGQSNQPQHF.

There are a few counts of this clone. This CDR3 is CASSSPGQGSYEQYF. In DNA, the CDR3 is TGTGCCAGCAGCTCGCCGGGACAGGGTTCCTACGAGCAGTACTTC. The rearrangement uses TRBV7-2 and TRBJ2-5; 9 bases align to TRBD1. The assigned J gene may be wrong: the sequence end matches TRBJ2-7 better. Per the germline V gene, CDR1 is SGHTA and CDR2 is FQGNSA. This CDR3 spans 15 amino acids.

This chain uses TRBV10-2 with TRBJ2-7, with a tentative D call TRBD2 (6 bases). Trimming pared 0 bases from V and 4 bases from J, leaving 13 bases between. The CDR3 is made up of 15 amino acids. Per the germline V gene, CDR1 is WSHSY and CDR2 is SAAADI. The CDR3 DNA reads TGCGCCAGCAGTGAGTCGAACCGCCGGGGGTACGAGCAGTACTTC. This codes for CASSESNRRGYEQYF.

This clone appeared once. The V gene is TRBV5-1, the J gene TRBJ1-4; 7 bases fit TRBD1. The CDR3 has 15 amino acids. Germline CDR1 reads SGHRS; CDR2 reads YFSETQ. The trim removed 3 bases at V and 5 bases at J, leaving 7 bases unmatched. The CDR3 nucleotides are TGCGCCAGCAGCTCGGGACAGACCGAAAATGAAAAACTGTTTTTT. Translating gives CASSSGQTENEKLFF. The full variable domain, with the rest looked up from reference TRBV5-1 and TRBJ1-4, is KAGVTQTPRYLIKTRGQQVTLSCSPISGHRSVSWYQQTPGQGLQFLFEYFSETQRNKGNFPGRFSGRQFSNSRSEMNVSTLELGDSALYLCASSSGQTENEKLFFGSGTQLSVL.

The chain is built from TRBV5-1 and TRBJ1-2; D not resolved. Per germline, CDR1 SGHRS and CDR2 YFSETQ. The ends were cut back, 2 bases at V and 5 bases at J, with 10 bases in the middle. The CDR3 runs to 13 residues. In DNA, the CDR3 is TGCGCCAGCAGCTTAAATGACGGGTATGGCTACACCTTC. Its protein is CASSLNDGYGYTF. Full variable domain (rest looked up from reference TRBV5-1 and TRBJ1-2): KAGVTQTPRYLIKTRGQQVTLSCSPISGHRSVSWYQQTPGQGLQFLFEYFSETQRNKGNFPGRFSGRQFSNSRSEMNVSTLELGDSALYLCASSLNDGYGYTFGSGTRLTVV.

The genes are TRBV28 and TRBJ1-4; TRBD1 might be the D (6 bases). Looked up from germline, CDR1 is MDHEN and CDR2 is SYDVKM. This CDR3 is built from 14 residues. V lost 6 bases and J 7 bases, leaving 15 bases between the germline ends. The CDR3 reads CASRKQGLGEKLFF. CDR3 DNA: TGTGCCAGCAGAAAACAGGGACTAGGTGAAAAACTGTTTTTT.

V is TRBV7-2 and J is TRBJ2-5; 7 bases are a match to TRBD2. This CDR3 spans 15 amino acids. Losses at the gene ends were 3 bases for V and 1 base for J; bases not matched to a gene: 5. The germline gives CDR1 SGHTA, CDR2 FQGNSA. CDR3 sequence (DNA): TGTGCCAGCAGCTTTTTTGGGACTATCCAAGAGACCCAGTACTTC. Amino acid sequence: CASSFFGTIQETQYF.

This chain uses TRBV14 with TRBJ2-3; 7 bases agree with TRBD1. V was clipped by 3 bases and J by 2 bases; unmatched bases: 8. Germline loops: CDR1 SGHDN, CDR2 FVKESK. This CDR3 has 16 amino acids. The CDR3 spells CASSQLTGEHTDTQYF. Here the CDR3 DNA reads TGTGCCAGCAGCCAGTTAACAGGGGAACACACAGATACGCAGTATTTT.

This sequence joins TRBV7-9 and TRBJ2-1; tentatively, D is TRBD1 (6 bases). Trimming pared 1 base from V and 7 bases from J, leaving 11 bases between. Germline V lookup: CDR1 SEHNR, CDR2 FQNEAQ (reference sequence). This CDR3 comprises 14 residues. CDR3 in DNA: TGTGCCAGCAGCTTAGACCGACAGGTGAATGAGCAGTTCTTC. Translating gives CASSLDRQVNEQFF.

This clone was counted once. The CDR3 region is CASSSTRTGEWMNTEAFF. CDR3 bases: TGTGCCAGCAGCTCGACCCGGACAGGGGAGTGGATGAACACTGAAGCTTTCTTT. This chain links TRBV7-9 with TRBJ1-1; 9 nucleotides line up with TRBD1. The CDR3 runs to 18 residues. With V trimmed by 4 bases and J by 0 bases, 12 bases remained unmatched. Germline V gene lookup returns CDR1 SEHNR and CDR2 FQNEAQ (reference sequence).